This T cell receptor beta chain was observed in a study of blood T cell repertoires in COVID-19. The table came from immunoSEQ multiplex PCR; TCRdb's copy has only in-frame clones and leaves some out. The table has over 120,000 clones, over 75% seen once. Trimming left V 6 bases short and J 3 bases short, with 14 bases between. The CDR3 runs 14 residues. Germline V gives CDR1 LNHDA, CDR2 SQIVND (reference sequence). This rearrangement joins TRBV19 to TRBJ1-2; D perhaps matches TRBD1 (6 bases). Sequenced material: peripheral blood. The source is a woman aged 45-65 years with acute or convalescent COVID-19. The CDR3 region is CASRDSTIDYGYTF. In DNA, the CDR3 is TGTGCCAGTAGGGACAGTACGATTGACTATGGCTACACCTTC. Full variable domain (outside the CDR3, taken from reference TRBV19 and TRBJ1-2): DGGITQSPKYLFRKEGQNVTLSCEQNLNHDAMYWYRQDPGQGLRLIYYSQIVNDFQKGDIAEGYSVSREKKESFPLTVTSAQKNPTAFYLCASRDSTIDYGYTFGSGTRLTVV.